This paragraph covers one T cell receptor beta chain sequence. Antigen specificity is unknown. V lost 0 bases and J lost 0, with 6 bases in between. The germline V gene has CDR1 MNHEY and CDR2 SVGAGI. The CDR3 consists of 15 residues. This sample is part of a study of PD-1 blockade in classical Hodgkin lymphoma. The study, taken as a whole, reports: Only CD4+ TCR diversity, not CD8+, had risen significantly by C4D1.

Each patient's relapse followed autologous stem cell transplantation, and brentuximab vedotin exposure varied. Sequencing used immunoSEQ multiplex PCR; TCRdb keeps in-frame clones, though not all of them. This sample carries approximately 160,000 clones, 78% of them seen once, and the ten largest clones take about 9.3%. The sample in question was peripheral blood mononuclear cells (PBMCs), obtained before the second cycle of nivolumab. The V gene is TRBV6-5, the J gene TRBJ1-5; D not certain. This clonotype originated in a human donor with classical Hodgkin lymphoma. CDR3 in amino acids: CASSYSISSNQPQHF. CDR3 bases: TGTGCCAGCAGTTACTCGATAAGTAGCAATCAGCCCCAGCATTTT.